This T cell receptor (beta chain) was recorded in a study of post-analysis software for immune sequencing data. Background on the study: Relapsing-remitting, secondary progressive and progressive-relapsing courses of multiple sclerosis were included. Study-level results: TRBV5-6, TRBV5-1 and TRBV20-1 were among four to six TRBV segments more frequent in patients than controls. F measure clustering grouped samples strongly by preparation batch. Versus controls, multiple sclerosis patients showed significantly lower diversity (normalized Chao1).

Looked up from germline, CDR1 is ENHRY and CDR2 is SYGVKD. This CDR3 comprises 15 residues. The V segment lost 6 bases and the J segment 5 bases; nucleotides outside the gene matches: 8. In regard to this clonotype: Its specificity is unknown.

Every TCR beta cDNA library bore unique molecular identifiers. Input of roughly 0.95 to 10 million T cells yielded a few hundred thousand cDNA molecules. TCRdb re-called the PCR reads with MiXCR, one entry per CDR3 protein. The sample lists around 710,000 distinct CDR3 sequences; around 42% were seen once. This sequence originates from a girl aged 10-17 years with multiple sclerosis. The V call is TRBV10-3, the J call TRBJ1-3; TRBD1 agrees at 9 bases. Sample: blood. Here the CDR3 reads CAISREGQGRNTIYF. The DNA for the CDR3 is TGTGCCATCAGCCGTGAGGGACAGGGAAGAAACACCATATATTTT.